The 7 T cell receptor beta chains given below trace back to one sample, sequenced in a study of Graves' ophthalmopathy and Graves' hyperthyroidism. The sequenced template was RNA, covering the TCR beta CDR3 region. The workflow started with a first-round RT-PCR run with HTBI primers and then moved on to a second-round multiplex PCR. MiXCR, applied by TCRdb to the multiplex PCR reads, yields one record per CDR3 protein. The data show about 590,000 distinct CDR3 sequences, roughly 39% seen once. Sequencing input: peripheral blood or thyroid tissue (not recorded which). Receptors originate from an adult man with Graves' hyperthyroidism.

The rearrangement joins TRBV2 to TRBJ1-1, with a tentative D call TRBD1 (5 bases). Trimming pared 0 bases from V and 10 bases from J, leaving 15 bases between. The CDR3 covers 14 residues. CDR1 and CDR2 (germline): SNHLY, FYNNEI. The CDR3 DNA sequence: TGTGCCAGCAGTGAAGCGGCGGGACTAGCGGGAGCTTTCTTT. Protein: CASSEAAGLAGAFF.

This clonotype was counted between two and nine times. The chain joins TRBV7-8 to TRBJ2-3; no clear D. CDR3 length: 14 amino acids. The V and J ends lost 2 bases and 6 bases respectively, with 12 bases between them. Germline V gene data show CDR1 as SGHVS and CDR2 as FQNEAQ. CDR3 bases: TGTGCCAGCAGCTTATCGCGAAACACGGATACGCAGTATTTT. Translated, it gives CASSLSRNTDTQYF.

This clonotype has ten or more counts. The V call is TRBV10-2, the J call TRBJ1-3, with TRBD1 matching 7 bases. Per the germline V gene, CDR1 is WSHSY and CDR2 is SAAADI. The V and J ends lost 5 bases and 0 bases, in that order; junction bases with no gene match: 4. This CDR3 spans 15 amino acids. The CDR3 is CASSTTGNSGNTIYF. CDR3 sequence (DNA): TGCGCCAGCAGTACGACAGGGAACTCTGGAAACACCATATATTTT.

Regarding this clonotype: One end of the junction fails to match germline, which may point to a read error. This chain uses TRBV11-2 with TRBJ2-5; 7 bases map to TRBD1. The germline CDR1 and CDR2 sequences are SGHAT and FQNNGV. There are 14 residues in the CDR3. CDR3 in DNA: TGTGCCGGCAGCGCCCGGGACAGCCAAGAGACCCAGTACTTC. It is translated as CAGSARDSQETQYF.

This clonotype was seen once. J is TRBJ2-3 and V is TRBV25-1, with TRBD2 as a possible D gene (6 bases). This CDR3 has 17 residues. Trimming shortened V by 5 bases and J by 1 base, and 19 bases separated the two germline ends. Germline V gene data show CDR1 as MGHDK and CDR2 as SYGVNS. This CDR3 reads CASSPRVVADRTDTQYF. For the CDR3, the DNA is TGTGCCAGCAGTCCCCGGGTGGTAGCGGACCGCACAGATACGCAGTATTTT.

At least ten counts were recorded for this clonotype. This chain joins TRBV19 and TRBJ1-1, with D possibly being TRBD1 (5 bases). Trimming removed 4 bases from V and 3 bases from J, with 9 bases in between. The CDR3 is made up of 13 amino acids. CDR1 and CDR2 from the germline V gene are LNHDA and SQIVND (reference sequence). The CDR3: CASSTTGHTEAFF. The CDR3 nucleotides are TGTGCCAGTAGTACTACAGGACACACTGAAGCTTTCTTT.

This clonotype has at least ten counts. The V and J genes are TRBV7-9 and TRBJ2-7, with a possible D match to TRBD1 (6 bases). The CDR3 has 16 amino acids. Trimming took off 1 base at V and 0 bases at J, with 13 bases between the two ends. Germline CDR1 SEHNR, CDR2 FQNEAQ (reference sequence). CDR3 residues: CASSLVTRGPSYEQYF. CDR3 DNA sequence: TGTGCCAGCAGCTTAGTTACCAGGGGTCCCTCCTACGAGCAGTACTTC.